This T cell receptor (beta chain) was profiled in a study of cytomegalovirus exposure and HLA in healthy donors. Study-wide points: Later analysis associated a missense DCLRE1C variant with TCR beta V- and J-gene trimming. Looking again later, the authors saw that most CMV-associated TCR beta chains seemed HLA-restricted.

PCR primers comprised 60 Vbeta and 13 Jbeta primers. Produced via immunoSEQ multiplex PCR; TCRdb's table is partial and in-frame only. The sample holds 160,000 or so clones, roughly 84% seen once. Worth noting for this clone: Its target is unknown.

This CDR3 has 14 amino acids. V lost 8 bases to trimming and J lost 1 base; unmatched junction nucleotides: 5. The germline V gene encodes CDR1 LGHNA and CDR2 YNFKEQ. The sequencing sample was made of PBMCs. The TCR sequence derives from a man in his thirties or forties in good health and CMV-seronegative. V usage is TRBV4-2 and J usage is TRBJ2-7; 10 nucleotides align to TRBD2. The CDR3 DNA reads TGTGCCAGCCCAGAGCGGGAGGGTTCCTACGAGCAGTACTTC. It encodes CASPEREGSYEQYF.